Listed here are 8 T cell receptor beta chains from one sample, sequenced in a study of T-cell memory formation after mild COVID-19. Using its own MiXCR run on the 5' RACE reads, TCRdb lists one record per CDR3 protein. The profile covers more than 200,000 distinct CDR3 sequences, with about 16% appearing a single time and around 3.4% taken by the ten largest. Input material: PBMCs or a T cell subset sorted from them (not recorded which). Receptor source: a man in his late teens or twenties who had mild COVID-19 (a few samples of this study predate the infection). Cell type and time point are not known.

Written as DNA, the CDR3 is TGTGCCAGCAGCCCTTACGGACAGGGGACTCAAGAGACCCAGTACTTC. Amino acids: CASSPYGQGTQETQYF. This chain joins TRBV7-9 and TRBJ2-5; 9 bases line up with TRBD1. Looked up from germline, CDR1 is SEHNR and CDR2 is FQNEAQ (reference sequence). CDR3 length: 16 amino acids. V shed 5 bases, J shed 2 bases, and the junction held 9 bases outside the gene matches.

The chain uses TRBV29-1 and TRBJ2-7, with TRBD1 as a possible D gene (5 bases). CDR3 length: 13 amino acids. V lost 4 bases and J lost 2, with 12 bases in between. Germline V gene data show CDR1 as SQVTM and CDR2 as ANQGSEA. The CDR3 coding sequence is TGCAGCGTTGTTGCAGGGAACCCCTACGAGCAGTACTTC. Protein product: CSVVAGNPYEQYF.

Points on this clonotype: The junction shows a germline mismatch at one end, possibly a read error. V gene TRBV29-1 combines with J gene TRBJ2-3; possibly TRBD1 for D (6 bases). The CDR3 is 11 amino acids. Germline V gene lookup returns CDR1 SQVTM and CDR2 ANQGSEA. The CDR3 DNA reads TGCAGCGTTTGGGGGCGGGCTACCGGGGATTTT. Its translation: CSVWGRATGDF.

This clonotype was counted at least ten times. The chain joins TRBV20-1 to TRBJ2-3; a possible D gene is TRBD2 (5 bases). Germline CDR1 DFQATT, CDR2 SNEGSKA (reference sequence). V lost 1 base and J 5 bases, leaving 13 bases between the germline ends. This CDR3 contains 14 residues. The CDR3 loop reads CSARVQHRGDTQYF. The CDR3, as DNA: TGCAGTGCTAGAGTACAGCACCGGGGAGATACGCAGTATTTT.

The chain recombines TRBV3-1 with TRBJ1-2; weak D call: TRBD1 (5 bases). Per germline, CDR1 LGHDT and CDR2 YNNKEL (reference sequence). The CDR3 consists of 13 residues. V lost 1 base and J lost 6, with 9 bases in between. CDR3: CASSQGAGNGYTF. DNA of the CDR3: TGTGCCAGCAGCCAAGGGGCAGGGAATGGCTACACCTTC.

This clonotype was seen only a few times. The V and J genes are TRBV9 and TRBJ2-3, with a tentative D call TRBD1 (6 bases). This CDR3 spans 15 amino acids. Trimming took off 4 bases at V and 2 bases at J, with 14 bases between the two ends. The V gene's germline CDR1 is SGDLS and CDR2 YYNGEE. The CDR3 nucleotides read TGTGCCAGCAGCTCTCGGACAGCTACCACAGATACGCAGTATTTT. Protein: CASSSRTATTDTQYF. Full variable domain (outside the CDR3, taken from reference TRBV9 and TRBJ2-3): DSGVTQTPKHLITATGQRVTLRCSPRSGDLSVYWYQQSLDQGLQFLIQYYNGEERAKGNILERFSAQQFPDLHSELNLSSLELGDSALYFCASSSRTATTDTQYFGPGTRLTVL.

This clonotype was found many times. The CDR3 loop reads CASSSGQGRQPQHF. The CDR3, as DNA: TGTGCCAGCAGTTCGGGACAGGGTCGTCAGCCCCAGCATTTT. The chain carries TRBV28 and TRBJ1-5; TRBD1 aligns across 9 bases. The J segment lost 6 bases and the V segment lost 4 bases, leaving 4 bases of the junction unmatched. Germline V gene lookup returns CDR1 MDHEN and CDR2 SYDVKM. This CDR3 has 14 residues.

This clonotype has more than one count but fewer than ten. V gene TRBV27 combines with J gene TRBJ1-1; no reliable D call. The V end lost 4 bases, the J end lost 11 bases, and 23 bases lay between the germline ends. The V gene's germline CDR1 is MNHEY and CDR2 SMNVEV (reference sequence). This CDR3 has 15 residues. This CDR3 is CASSWISKDRQVAFF. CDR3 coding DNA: TGTGCCAGCAGTTGGATCAGTAAGGACCGCCAGGTGGCTTTCTTT.